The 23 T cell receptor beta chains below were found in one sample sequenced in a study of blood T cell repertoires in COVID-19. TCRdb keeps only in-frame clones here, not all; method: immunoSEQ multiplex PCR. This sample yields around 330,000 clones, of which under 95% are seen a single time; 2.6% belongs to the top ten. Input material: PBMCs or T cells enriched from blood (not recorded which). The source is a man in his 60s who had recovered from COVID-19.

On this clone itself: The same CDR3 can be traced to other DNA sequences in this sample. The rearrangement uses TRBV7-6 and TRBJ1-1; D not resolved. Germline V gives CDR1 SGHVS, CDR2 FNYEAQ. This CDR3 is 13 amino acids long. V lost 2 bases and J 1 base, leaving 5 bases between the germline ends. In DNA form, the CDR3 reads TGTGCCAGCAGCTTATCAGAGAACACTGAAGCTTTCTTT. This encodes CASSLSENTEAFF.

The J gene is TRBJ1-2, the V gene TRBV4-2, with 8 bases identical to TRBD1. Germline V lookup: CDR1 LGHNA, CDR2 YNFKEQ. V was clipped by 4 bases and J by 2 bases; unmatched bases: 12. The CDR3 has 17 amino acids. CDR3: CASSPRPRDRQNYGYTF. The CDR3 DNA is TGTGCCAGCAGCCCGCGCCCCCGGGACAGGCAAAACTATGGCTACACCTTC.

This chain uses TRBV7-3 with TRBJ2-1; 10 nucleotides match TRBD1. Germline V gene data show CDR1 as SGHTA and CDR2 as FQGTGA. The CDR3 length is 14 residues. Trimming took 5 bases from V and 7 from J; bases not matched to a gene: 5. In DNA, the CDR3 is TGTGCCAGCAGCGCCCGACAGGGGGCAAATGAGCAGTTCTTC. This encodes CASSARQGANEQFF.

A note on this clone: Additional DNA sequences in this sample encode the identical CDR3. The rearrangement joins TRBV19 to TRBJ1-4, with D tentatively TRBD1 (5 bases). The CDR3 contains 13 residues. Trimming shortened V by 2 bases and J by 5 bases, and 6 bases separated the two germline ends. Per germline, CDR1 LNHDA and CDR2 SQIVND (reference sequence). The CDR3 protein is CASSIQGNEKLFF. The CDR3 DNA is TGTGCCAGTAGTATACAGGGAAATGAAAAACTGTTTTTT.

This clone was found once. This chain's CDR3 is CATSVASGSTDTQYF. The CDR3 bases are TGTGCCACCAGTGTGGCGTCAGGGAGCACAGATACGCAGTATTTT. The chain is built from TRBV24-1 and TRBJ2-3; D possibly corresponds to TRBD1 (5 bases). The germline CDR1 and CDR2 sequences are KGHDR and SFDVKD. V was cut by 5 bases and J by 0 bases, with 11 bases left in between. This CDR3 region has 15 residues.

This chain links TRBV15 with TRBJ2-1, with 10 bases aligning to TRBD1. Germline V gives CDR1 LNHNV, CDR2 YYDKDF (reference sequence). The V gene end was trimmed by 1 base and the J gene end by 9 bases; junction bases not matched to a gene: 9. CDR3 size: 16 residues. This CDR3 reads CATSRGLPGQGFEQFF. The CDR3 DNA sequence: TGTGCCACCAGCAGAGGACTACCGGGACAGGGGTTTGAGCAGTTCTTC.

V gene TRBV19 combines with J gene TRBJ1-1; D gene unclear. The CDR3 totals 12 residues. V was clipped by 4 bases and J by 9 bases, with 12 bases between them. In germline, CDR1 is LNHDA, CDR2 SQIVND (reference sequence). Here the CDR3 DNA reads TGTGCCAGTAGTAGCGCGGGCCTGAAAGCTTTCTTT. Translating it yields CASSSAGLKAFF.

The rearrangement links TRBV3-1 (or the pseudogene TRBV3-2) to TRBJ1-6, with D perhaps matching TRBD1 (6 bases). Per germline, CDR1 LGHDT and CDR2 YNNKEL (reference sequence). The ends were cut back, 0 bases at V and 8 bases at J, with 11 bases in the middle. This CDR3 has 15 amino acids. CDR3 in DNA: TGTGCCAGCAGCCAAGATTGGGCAGGGGATTCACCCCTCCACTTT. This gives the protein CASSQDWAGDSPLHF.

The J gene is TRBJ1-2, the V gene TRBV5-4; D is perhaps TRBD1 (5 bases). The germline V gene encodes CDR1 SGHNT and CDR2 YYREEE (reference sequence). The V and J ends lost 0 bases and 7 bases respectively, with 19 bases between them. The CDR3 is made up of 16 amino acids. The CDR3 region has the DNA TGTGCCAGCAGCTTGGATCTGGGGCAGGGTAGGGGTGGCTACACCTTC. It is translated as CASSLDLGQGRGGYTF.

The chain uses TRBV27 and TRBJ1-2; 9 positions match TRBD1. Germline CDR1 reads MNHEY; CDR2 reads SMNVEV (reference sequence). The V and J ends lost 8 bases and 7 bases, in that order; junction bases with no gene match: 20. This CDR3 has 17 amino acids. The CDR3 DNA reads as TGTGCCAGCTACGCCTTCTTGCCCGGGACAGGGACGAGTGGCTACACCTTC. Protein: CASYAFLPGTGTSGYTF.

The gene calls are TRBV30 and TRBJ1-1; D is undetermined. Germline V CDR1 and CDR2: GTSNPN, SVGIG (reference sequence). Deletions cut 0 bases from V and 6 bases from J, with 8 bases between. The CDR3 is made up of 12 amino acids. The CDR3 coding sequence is TGTGCCTGGAGTGTACAATTCTCTGAAGCTTTCTTT. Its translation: CAWSVQFSEAFF.

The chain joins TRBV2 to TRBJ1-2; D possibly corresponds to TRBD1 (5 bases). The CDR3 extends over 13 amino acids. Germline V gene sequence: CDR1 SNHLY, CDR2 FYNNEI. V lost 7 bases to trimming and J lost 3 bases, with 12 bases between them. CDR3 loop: CASTSQGDYGYTF. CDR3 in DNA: TGTGCCAGCACTAGTCAGGGCGACTATGGCTACACCTTC.

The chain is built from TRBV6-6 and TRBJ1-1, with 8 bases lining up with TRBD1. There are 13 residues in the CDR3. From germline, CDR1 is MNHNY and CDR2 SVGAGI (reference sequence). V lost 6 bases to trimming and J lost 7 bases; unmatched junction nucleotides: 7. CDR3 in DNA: TGTGCCAGCAGACCAACAGGGACAGGTGAAGCTTTCTTT. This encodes CASRPTGTGEAFF.

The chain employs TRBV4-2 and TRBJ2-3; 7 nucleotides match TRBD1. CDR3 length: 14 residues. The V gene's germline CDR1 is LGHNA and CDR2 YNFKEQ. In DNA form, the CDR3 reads TGTGCTACCCGACGAACAGGGGCGACAGATACGCAGTATTTT. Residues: CATRRTGATDTQYF.

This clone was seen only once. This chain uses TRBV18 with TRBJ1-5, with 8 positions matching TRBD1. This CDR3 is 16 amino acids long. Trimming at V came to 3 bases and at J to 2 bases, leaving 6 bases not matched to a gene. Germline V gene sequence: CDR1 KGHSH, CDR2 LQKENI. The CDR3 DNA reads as TGTGCCAGCTCACCCTCGACAGGGGTGGGCAATCAGCCCCAGCATTTT. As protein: CASSPSTGVGNQPQHF.

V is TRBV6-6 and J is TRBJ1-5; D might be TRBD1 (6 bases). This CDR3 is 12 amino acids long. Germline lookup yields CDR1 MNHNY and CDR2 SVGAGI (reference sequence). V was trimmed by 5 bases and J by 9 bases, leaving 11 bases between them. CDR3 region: CASSHADRPQHF. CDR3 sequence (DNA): TGTGCCAGCAGTCACGCGGACAGGCCCCAGCATTTT.

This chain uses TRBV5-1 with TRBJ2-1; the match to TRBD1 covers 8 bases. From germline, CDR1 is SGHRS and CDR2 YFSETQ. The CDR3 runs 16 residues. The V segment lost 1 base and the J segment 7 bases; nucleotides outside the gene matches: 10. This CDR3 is CASSLYGQGLGNEQFF. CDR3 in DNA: TGCGCCAGCAGCTTGTATGGACAGGGATTGGGGAATGAGCAGTTCTTC.

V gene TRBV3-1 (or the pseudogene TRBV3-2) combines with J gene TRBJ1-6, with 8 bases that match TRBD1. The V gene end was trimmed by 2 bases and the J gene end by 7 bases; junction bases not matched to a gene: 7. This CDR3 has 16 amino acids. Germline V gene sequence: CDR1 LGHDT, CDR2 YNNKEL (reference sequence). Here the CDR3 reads CASSQLGQGRNSPLHF. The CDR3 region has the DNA TGTGCCAGCAGCCAATTAGGACAGGGAAGAAATTCACCCCTCCACTTT.

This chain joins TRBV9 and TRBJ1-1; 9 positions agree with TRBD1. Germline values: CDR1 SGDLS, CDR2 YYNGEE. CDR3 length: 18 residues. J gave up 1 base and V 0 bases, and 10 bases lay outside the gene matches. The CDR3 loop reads CASSVGDRAGLRNTEAFF. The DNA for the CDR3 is TGTGCCAGCAGCGTAGGGGACAGGGCCGGCTTAAGGAACACTGAAGCTTTCTTT.

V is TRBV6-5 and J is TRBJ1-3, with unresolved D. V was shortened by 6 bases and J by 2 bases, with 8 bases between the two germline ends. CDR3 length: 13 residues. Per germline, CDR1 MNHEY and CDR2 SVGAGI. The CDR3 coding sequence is TGTGCCAGCAGCCTCGAGCCTGGAAACACCATATATTTT. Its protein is CASSLEPGNTIYF.

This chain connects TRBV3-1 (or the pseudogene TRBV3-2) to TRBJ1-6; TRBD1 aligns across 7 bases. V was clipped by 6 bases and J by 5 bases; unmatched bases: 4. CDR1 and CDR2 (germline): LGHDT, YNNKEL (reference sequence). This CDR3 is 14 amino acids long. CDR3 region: CASRSGTDNSPLHF. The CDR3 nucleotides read TGTGCCAGCAGATCCGGGACAGATAATTCACCCCTCCACTTT.

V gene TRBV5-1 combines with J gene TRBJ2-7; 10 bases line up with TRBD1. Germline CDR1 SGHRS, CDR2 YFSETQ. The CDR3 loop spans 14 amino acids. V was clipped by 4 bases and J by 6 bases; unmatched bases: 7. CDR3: CASSDRQGAPEQYF. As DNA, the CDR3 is TGCGCCAGCAGCGATCGACAGGGGGCACCCGAGCAGTACTTC.

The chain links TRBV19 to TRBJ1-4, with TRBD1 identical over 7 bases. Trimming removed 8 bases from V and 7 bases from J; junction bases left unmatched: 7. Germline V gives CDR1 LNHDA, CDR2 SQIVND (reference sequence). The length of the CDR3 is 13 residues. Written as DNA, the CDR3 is TGTGCCAGTCCGGACAGGAGAGGTGAAAAACTGTTTTTT. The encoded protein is CASPDRRGEKLFF.